This T cell receptor beta chain emerged from a study of blood T cells in healthy people across ages. CDR1 and CDR2 (germline): GTSNPN, SVGIG (reference sequence). The CDR3 sequence is 14 residues long. V dropped 2 bases and J dropped 4 bases, with 11 bases sitting between them. Combining a sample-barcoded 5' primer with a J-beta primer mix, a second PCR ran for 7 to 11 cycles. TCRdb re-derived calls from the 5' RACE reads in MiXCR, one entry per CDR3 protein. The sample lists roughly 800,000 distinct CDR3 sequences; 20% to 30% were seen once. Study conclusions and caveats: Per million T cells, TCR beta diversity dropped about linearly as age rose.

This clonotype turned up a few times. The antigen is not known. This sample also appeared in a second study, on T cells of mothers and their children.

This sequence was found in a boy between 10 and 17 years old in good health. The sample comprised blood. This chain links TRBV30 with TRBJ1-4, with a tentative D call TRBD1 (6 bases). The CDR3 protein is CAWSPGQNNEKLFF. The CDR3 DNA follows: TGTGCCTGGAGTCCAGGACAGAATAATGAAAAACTGTTTTTT.